This T cell receptor (beta chain) was obtained from a study of OX40 agonist ivuxolimab in advanced cancers. Study at large: Every 2 weeks, ivuxolimab was infused into the patients intravenously at between 0.01 and 10 mg/kg.

Generated by immunoSEQ multiplex PCR, the TCRdb table keeps only in-frame clones and is missing some. The table records some 20,000 clones, about 87% of them present only once. The V and J ends lost 2 bases and 2 bases respectively, with 17 bases between them. CDR1 is SGHNT and CDR2 is YYREEE in the germline V gene (reference sequence). The CDR3 extends over 16 amino acids. Patients with autoimmune history or systemic immunosuppression were excluded. Here the sequenced sample was CD4+ or CD8+ T cells sorted from blood, taken in a trial of the OX40 agonist ivuxolimab. This sequence joins TRBV5-4 and TRBJ2-7; D uncertain. The TCR originated in an adult with an advanced solid tumor such as melanoma, head and neck, liver or kidney cancer. CDR3 in amino acids: CASSLEFSQSPYEQYF. CDR3 sequence (DNA): TGTGCCAGCAGCTTAGAGTTTAGTCAATCCCCCTACGAGCAGTACTTC.